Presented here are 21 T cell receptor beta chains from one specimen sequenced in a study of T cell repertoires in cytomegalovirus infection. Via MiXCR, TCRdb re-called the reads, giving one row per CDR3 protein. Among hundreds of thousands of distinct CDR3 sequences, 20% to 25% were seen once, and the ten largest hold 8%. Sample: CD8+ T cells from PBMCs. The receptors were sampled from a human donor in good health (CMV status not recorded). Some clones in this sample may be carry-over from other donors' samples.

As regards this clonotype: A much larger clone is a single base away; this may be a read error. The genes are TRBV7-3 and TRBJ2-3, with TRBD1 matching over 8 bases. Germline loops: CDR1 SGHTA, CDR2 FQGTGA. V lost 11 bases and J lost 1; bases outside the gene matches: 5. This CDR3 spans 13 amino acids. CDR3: CAGGTGGTDTQYF. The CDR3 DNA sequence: TGTGCCGGCGGGACAGGCGGCACAGATACGCAGTATTTT.

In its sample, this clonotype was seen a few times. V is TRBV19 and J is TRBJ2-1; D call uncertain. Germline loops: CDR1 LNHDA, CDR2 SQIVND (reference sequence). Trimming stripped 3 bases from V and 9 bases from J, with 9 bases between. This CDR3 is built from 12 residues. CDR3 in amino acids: CASSMSFIEQFF. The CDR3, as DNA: TGTGCCAGTAGTATGAGTTTCATTGAGCAGTTCTTC. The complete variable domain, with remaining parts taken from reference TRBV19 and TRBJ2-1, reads DGGITQSPKYLFRKEGQNVTLSCEQNLNHDAMYWYRQDPGQGLRLIYYSQIVNDFQKGDIAEGYSVSREKKESFPLTVTSAQKNPTAFYLCASSMSFIEQFFGPGTRLTVL.

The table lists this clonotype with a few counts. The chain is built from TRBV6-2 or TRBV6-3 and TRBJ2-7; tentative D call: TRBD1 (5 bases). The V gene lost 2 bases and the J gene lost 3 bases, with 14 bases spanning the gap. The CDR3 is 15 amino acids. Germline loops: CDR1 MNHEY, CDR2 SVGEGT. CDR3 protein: CASSYTGPISYEQYV. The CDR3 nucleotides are TGTGCCAGCAGTTACACAGGACCCATTAGCTACGAGCAGTACGTC.

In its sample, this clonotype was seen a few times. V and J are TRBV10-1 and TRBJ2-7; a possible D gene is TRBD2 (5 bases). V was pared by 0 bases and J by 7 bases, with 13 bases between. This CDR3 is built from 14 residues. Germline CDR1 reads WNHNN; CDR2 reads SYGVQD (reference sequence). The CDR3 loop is CASSESLEGFEQYF. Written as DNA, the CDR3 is TGCGCCAGCAGTGAGTCCCTCGAGGGTTTTGAGCAGTACTTC.

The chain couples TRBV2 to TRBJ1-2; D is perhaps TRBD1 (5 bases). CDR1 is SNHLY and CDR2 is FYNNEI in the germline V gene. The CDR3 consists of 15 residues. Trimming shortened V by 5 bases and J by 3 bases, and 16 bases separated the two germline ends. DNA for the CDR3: TGTGCCAGCAGTCCCGGGACGGGAACGCACTATGGCTACACCTTC. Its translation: CASSPGTGTHYGYTF.

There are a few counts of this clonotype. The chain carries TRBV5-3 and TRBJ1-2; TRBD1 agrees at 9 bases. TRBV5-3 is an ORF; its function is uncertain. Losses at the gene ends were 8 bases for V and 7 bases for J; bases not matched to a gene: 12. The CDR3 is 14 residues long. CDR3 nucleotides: TGTGCCAGCAGCCGGACAGGGGATTTGGGTGGCTACACCTTC. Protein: CASSRTGDLGGYTF.

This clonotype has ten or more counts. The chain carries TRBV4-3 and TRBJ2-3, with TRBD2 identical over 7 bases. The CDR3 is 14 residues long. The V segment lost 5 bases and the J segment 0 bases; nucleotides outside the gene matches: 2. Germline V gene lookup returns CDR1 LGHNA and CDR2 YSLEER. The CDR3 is CASSEGGSTDTQYF. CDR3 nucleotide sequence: TGCGCCAGCAGCGAGGGAGGGAGCACAGATACGCAGTATTTT.

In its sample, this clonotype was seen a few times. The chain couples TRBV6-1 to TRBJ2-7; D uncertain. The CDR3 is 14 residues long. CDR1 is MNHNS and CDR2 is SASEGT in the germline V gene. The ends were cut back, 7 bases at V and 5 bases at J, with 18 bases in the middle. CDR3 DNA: TGTGCCAGCATTAGGACGGTATCCGCAAACGAGCAGTACGTC. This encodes CASIRTVSANEQYV.

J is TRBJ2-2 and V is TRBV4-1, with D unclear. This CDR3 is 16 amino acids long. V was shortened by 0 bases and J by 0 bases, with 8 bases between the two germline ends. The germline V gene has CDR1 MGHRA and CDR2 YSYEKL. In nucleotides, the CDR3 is TGCGCCAGCAGCCAAGATCAAGGAGCGAACACCGGGGAGCTGTTTTTT. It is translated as CASSQDQGANTGELFF.

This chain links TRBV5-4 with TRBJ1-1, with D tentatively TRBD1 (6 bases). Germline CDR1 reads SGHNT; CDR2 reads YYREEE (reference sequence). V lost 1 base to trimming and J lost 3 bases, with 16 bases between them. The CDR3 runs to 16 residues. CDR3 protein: CASSLWQGLVDTEAFF. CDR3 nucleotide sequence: TGTGCCAGCAGCTTGTGGCAGGGGCTCGTGGACACTGAAGCTTTCTTT.

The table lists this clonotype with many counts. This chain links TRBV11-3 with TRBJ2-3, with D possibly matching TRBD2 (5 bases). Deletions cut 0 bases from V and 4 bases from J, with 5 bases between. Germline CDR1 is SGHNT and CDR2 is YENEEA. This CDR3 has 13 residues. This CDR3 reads CASSLEDSDTQYF. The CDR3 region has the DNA TGTGCCAGCAGCTTAGAGGACTCAGATACGCAGTATTTT.

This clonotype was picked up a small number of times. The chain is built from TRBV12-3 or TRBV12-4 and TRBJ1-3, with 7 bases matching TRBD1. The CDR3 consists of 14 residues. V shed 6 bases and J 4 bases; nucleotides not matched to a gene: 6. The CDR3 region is CASSSRGDGNTIYF. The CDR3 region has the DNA TGTGCCAGCAGCTCCAGGGGGGACGGAAACACCATATATTTT.

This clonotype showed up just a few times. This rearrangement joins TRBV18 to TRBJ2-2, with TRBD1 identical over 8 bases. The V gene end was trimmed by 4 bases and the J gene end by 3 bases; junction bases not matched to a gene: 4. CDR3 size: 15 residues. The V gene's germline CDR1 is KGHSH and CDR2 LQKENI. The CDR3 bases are TGTGCCAGCTCACTATTGACAGGGGACACCGGGGAGCTGTTTTTT. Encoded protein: CASSLLTGDTGELFF.

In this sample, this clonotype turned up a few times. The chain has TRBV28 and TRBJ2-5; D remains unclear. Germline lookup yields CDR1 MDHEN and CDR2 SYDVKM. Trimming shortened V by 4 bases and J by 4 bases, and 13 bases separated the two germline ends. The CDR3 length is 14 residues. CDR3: CASSSLPDAETQYF. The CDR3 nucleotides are TGTGCCAGCAGTTCGCTGCCCGATGCAGAGACCCAGTACTTC.

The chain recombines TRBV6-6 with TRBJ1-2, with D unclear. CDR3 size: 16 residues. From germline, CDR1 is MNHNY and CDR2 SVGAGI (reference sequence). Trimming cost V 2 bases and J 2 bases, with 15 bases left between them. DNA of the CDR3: TGTGCCAGCAGTTACCCCTCGGGAGCTGCGAACTATGGCTACACCTTC. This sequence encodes CASSYPSGAANYGYTF.

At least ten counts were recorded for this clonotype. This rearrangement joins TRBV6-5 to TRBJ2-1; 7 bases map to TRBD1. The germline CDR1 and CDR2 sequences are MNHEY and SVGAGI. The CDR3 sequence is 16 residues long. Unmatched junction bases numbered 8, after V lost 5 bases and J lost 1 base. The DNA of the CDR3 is TGTGCCAGCAGTGGCGGTGGGACAGCGTCCTACAATGAGCAGTTCTTC. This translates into CASSGGGTASYNEQFF.

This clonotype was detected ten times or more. CDR3 amino acids: CASSSPGNGYTF. CDR3 DNA sequence: TGTGCCAGCAGCTCTCCGGGGAATGGCTACACCTTC. The chain couples TRBV7-2 to TRBJ1-2; no reliable D call. The germline CDR1 and CDR2 sequences are SGHTA and FQGNSA. The CDR3 consists of 12 residues. Trimming took off 4 bases at V and 6 bases at J, with 9 bases between the two ends.

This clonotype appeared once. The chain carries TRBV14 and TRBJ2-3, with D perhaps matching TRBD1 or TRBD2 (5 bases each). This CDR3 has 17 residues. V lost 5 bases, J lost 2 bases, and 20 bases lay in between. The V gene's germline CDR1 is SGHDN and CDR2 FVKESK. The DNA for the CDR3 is TGTGCCAGCAGCGACCCCCTTCTGGGACCCGACACAGATACGCAGTATTTT. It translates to CASSDPLLGPDTDTQYF. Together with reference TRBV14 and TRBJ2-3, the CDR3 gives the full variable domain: EAGVTQFPSHSVIEKGQTVTLRCDPISGHDNLYWYRRVMGKEIKFLLHFVKESKQDESGMPNNRFLAERTGGTYSTLKVQPAELEDSGVYFCASSDPLLGPDTDTQYFGPGTRLTVL.

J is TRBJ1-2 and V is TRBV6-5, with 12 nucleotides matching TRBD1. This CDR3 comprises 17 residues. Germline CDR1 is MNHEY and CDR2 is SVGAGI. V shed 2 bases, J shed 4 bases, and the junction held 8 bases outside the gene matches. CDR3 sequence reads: CASSYPGQGAGSYGYTF. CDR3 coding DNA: TGTGCCAGCAGTTACCCGGGACAGGGGGCTGGAAGCTATGGCTACACCTTC.

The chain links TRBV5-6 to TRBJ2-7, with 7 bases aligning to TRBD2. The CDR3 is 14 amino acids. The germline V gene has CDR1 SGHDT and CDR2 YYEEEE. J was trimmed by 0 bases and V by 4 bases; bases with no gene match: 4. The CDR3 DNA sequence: TGTGCCAGCAGCGGCCGGGACTACTCCTACGAGCAGTACTTC. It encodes CASSGRDYSYEQYF.

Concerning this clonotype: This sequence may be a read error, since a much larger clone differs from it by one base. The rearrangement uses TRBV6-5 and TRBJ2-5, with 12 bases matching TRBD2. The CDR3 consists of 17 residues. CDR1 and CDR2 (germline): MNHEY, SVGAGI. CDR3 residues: CTSSYYRLAGAQETQYF. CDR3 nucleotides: TGTACCAGCAGTTATTATAGACTAGCGGGGGCACAAGAGACCCAGTACTTC.